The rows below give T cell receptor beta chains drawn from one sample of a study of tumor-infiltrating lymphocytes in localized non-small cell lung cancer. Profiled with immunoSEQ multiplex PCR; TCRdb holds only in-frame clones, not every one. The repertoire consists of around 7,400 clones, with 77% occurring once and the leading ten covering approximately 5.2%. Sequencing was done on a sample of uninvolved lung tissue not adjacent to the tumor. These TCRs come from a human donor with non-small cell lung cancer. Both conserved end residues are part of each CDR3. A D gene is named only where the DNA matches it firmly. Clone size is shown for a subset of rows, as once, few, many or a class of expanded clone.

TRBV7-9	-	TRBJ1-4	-	TGTGCCAGCAGCTTGAGTTTTCGGGAAAAACTGTTTTTT	CASSLSFREKLFF
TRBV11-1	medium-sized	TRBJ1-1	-	TGTGCCAGCAGCTTAGGTTGGCAGGGGAGAGGAGCTTTCTTT	CASSLGWQGRGAFF
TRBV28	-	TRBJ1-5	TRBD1	TGTGCCAGCATCGAACAGGGGAAGCCCCAGCATTTT	CASIEQGKPQHF
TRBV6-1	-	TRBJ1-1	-	TGTGCCAGCAGTGAAGAAGAGATTACTGAAGCTTTCTTT	CASSEEEITEAFF
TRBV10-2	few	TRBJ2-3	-	TGCGCCAGCAGGGGGGTGGAAGATACGCAGTATTTT	CASRGVEDTQYF
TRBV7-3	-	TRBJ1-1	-	TGTGCCAGCAGTTCGGACAGCTCAAGGAACACTGAAGCTTTCTTT	CASSSDSSRNTEAFF
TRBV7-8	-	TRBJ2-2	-	TGTGCCAGCAGCCCGAGGCCCCTACCTACGGCAGGGGAGCTGTTTTTT	CASSPRPLPTAGELFF
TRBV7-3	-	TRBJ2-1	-	TGTGCCAGCAGCTCGGGGGGCCCGAGCTCCTACAATGAGCAGTTCTTC	CASSSGGPSSYNEQFF
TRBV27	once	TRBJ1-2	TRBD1	TGTGCCAGCAGCCGGACAGGGTCGGGCTATGGCTACACCTTC	CASSRTGSGYGYTF
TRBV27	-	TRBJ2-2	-	TGTGCCAGCAGTCGACGGGACTCCTACACCGGGGAGCTGTTTTTT	CASSRRDSYTGELFF
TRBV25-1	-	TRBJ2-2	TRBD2	TGTGCCAGCAGTGATATCGGACTAGCATACACCGGGGAGCTGTTTTTT	CASSDIGLAYTGELFF
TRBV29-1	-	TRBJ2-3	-	TGCAGCTTCCTGACAGGCACAGATACGCAGTATTTT	CSFLTGTDTQYF
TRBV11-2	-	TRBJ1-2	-	TGTGCCAGCAGCTTGAGGAACATGATTGTTTATGGCTACACCTTC	CASSLRNMIVYGYTF
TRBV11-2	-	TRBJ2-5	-	TGTGCCAGCAGCGTTATGGGGCAAGAGACCCAGTACTTC	CASSVMGQETQYF
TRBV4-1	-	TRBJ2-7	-	TGCGCCAGCAGCCATCCCACAGTTCCCTACGAGCAGTACTTC	CASSHPTVPYEQYF
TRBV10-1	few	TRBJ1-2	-	TGCGCCAGCAGGGGACGGCGTCCTAGCTATGGCTACACCTTC	CASRGRRPSYGYTF
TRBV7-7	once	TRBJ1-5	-	TGTGCTAGCAGCTTAAAGGCCGTGAATCAGCCCCAGCATTTT	CASSLKAVNQPQHF
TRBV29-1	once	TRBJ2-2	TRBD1	TGCAGCGCCAAGACAGGGACCGGGGAGCTGTTTTTT	CSAKTGTGELFF
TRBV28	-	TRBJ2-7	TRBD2	TGTGCCAGCAGTGCCTCCGGGACTAGTAACTACGAGCAGTACTTC	CASSASGTSNYEQYF
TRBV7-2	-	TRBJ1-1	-	TGTGCCAGCAGCTCGGTGGGGTGGGACGGGAACACTGAAGCTTTCTTT	CASSSVGWDGNTEAFF
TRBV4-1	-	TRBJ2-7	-	TGCGCCAGCAGCCAAGAGCCGAGCGAGCAGTACTTC	CASSQEPSEQYF
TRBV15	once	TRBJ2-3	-	TGTGCCACCAGCAGAGATGGTGGGCTCTGGGGCACAGATACGCAGTATTTT	CATSRDGGLWGTDTQYF
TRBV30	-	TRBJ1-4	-	TGTGCCTGGAGGGCGAATAATGAAAAACTGTTTTTT	CAWRANNEKLFF
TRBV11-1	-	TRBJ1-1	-	TGTGCCAGCAGCGTAAGAGGAGCGGTGAACACTGAAGCTTTCTTT	CASSVRGAVNTEAFF
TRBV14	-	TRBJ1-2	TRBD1	TGTGCCAGCAGCCCCGCACAGGGGGTCTGGGGCTACACCTTC	CASSPAQGVWGYTF
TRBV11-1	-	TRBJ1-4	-	TGTGCCAGCAGCCGGACAGAGAATGAAAAACTGTTTTTT	CASSRTENEKLFF
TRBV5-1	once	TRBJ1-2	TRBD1	TGCGCCAGCAGCCCCGACAGGGAAGGCTACACCTTC	CASSPDREGYTF
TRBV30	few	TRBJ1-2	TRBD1	TGTGCCTGGACAATGGCAGGGGGTATGAACTATGGCTACACCTTC	CAWTMAGGMNYGYTF
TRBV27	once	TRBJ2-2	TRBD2	TGTGCCAGCATCCCGGGAGGCAGACGATCCACCGGGGAGCTGTTTTTT	CASIPGGRRSTGELFF
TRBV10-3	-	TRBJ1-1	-	TGTGCCATCAGTGAGTCGGGGGGGGACACTGAAGCTTTCTTT	CAISESGGDTEAFF
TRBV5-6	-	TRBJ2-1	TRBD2	TGTGCCAGCAGCTCGGGACTAGCGGAAGACAATGAGCAGTTCTTC	CASSSGLAEDNEQFF
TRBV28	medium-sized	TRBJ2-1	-	TGTGCCAGCAGTCCACAGGGCTACAATGAGCAGTTCTTC	CASSPQGYNEQFF
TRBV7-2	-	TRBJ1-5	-	TGTGCCAGCAGCAATATAGGTCAGCCCCAGCATTTT	CASSNIGQPQHF
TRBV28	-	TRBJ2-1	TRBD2	TGTGCCAGCAGTTCTAGCGGGCGACCCTACAATGAGCAGTTCTTC	CASSSSGRPYNEQFF
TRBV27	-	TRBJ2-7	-	TGTGCCAGCAGCCCTCGCCGGGGAGGATCCTACGAGCAGTACTTC	CASSPRRGGSYEQYF
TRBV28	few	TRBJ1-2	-	TGTGCCAGCAGTTCGAAGACAGCAGCGAGGGATGGCTACACCTTC	CASSSKTAARDGYTF
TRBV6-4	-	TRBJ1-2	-	TGTGCCAGCAGTGACTCCGGGAACTATGGCTACACCTTC	CASSDSGNYGYTF
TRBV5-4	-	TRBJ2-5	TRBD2	TGTGCCAGCAGCCTGGGACTAGCGGGACAAGAGACCCAGTACTTC	CASSLGLAGQETQYF
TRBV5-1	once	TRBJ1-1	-	TGCGCCAGCATCCGGGGCCGGGCTTTCTTT	CASIRGRAFF
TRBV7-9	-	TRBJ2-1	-	TGTGCCAGCAGCGTAAGGGGACCCCGCCAAGAGCAGTTCTTC	CASSVRGPRQEQFF
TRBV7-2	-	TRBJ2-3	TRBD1	TGTGCCAGCAGCCCCAGGAGACAGGGGGCAGATACGCAGTATTTT	CASSPRRQGADTQYF
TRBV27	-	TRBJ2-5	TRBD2	TGTGCCAGCAGTTCGACTAGCGGGGAAGAGACCCAGTACTTC	CASSSTSGEETQYF
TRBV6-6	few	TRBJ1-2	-	TGTGCCAGCAGTGGTCGGACGGAGCTTTATGGCTACACCTTC	CASSGRTELYGYTF
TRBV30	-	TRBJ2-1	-	TGTGCCTGGCGGCGGGGTGTGAATGAGCAGTTCTTC	CAWRRGVNEQFF
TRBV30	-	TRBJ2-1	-	TGTGCCGGGTTATACCAAACCTCCTACAATGAGCAGTTCTTC	CAGLYQTSYNEQFF
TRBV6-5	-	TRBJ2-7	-	TGTGCCAGCAGTTACGGGCCCGGCTGGAGGGACGAGCAGTACTTC	CASSYGPGWRDEQYF
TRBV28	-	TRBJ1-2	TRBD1	TGTGCCAGCAGGGCGGCCGTGGGACAGGCCTCAGGGGGTGGCTACACCTTC	CASRAAVGQASGGGYTF
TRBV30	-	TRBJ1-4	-	TGTGCCTGGAGTACCGAGGGGAATGAAAAACTGTTTTTT	CAWSTEGNEKLFF
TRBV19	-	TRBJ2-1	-	TGTGCCAGTAGTACCGCCTCCCCGGGGGCCAATGAGCAGTTCTTC	CASSTASPGANEQFF
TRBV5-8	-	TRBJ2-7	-	TGTGCCAGCAGTTCCCCCGGACAGCCCTCCTACGAGCAGTACTTC	CASSSPGQPSYEQYF
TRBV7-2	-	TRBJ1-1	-	TGTGCCAGCAGCCCAAGTGGGGGGTCGAGCACTGAAGCTTTCTTT	CASSPSGGSSTEAFF
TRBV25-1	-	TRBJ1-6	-	TGTGCCAGCACCGATACCAATTCACCCCTCCACTTT	CASTDTNSPLHF
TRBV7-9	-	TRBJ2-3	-	TGTGCCAGCAGCCCTGCTGAAAGGGAACCCACAGATACGCAGTATTTT	CASSPAEREPTDTQYF
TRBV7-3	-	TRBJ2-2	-	TGTGCCAGCAGCTTATACGGGAGTCCGGACACCGGGGAGCTGTTTTTT	CASSLYGSPDTGELFF